Reported below is one T cell receptor (beta chain). This specimen belongs to a study of blood T cell repertoires in COVID-19. Looking at the study overall: Sources were T cells, B-cell-depleted T cells, or PBMCs; the material itself was cDNA or gDNA.

Assay used: immunoSEQ multiplex PCR; TCRdb lists only in-frame clones, some missing. Found here are roughly 280,000 clones, about 88% of them singletons; the top ten hold about 4%. The sample was peripheral blood. The receptor was derived from a man aged 18 to 30 with active or convalescent COVID-19.

CDR3 sequence reads: CAWGEGTIGNQPQHF. DNA of the CDR3: TGTGCCTGGGGGGAGGGGACGATAGGCAATCAGCCCCAGCATTTT. The chain has TRBV30 and TRBJ1-5, with D maybe TRBD1 (5 bases). Germline lookup yields CDR1 GTSNPN and CDR2 SVGIG (reference sequence). Between the trimmed V and J ends, which lost 5 bases and 2 bases, there was a span of 16 bases. The CDR3 totals 15 residues.